The clone carrying this T cell receptor (beta chain) was recorded a few times. Its specificity is unknown. This sample is part of a study of beta chain features in type 1 diabetes. Reverse transcribing all isolated RNA meant expressed TCRB transcripts were sequenced. Sequenced by immunoSEQ multiplex PCR; TCRdb stores in-frame clones only, minus some. Of roughly 140,000 clones in the sample, 9% to 12% were seen once. Regarding the study as a whole: Reduced insertions and increased deletions marked VDJ junctions in type 1 diabetes patients. Patients' naive, central memory and regulatory TCRB repertoires appeared more alike than those of healthy donors. HLA influence on TCRB rearrangement stayed unresolved here. Type 1 diabetes patients had moderately but significantly shorter TCRB CDR3s in all four CD4+ subsets.

The V gene's germline CDR1 is KGHSH and CDR2 LQKENI. This CDR3 comprises 15 residues. V was trimmed by 1 base and J by 0 bases, leaving 10 bases between them. The rearrangement uses TRBV18 and TRBJ2-7, with a weak D call TRBD1 (5 bases). The receptor was derived from a man aged 25-40 years with type 1 diabetes. The sequencing sample was made of central memory CD4+ T cells from blood. This CDR3 is CASSPQGSRSYEQYF. DNA of the CDR3: TGTGCCAGCTCACCACAGGGGTCTCGCTCCTACGAGCAGTACTTC.